A single sample is the source of the 12 T cell receptor beta chains below, sequenced in a study of blood T cells in healthy people across ages. Sample-barcoded 5' priming and a J-beta primer mix drove a second PCR of about 6 to 12 cycles. MiXCR, applied by TCRdb to the 5' RACE reads, yields one record per CDR3 protein. In the table there are fewer than 800,000 distinct CDR3 sequences, around a quarter of which are singletons. These records were also assigned to another study, of T cells of mothers and their children.

Material: blood. Every receptor here comes from a boy between 10 and 17 years old in good health.

The J gene is TRBJ1-3, the V gene TRBV4-1; 9 nucleotides match TRBD1. V was clipped by 5 bases and J by 4 bases; unmatched bases: 6. Germline V gives CDR1 MGHRA, CDR2 YSYEKL. This CDR3 has 15 residues. CDR3: CASSIQGASGNTIYF. CDR3 in DNA: TGCGCCAGCAGCATACAGGGGGCATCGGGAAACACCATATATTTT.

This clonotype was seen a handful of times. V is TRBV28 and J is TRBJ2-7; 8 bases map to TRBD2. The V segment lost 1 base and the J segment 5 bases; nucleotides outside the gene matches: 10. CDR3 size: 16 residues. Per the germline V gene, CDR1 is MDHEN and CDR2 is SYDVKM. Here the CDR3 DNA reads TGTGCCAGCAGTTTATTGGCGGGAGGACGTCAACACGAGCAGTACTTC. This codes for CASSLLAGGRQHEQYF.

The V call is TRBV5-6, the J call TRBJ2-3; D is unresolved. Germline assignment: CDR1 SGHDT and CDR2 YYEEEE. V lost 2 bases, J lost 2 bases, and 9 bases lay in between. The CDR3 totals 14 residues. This CDR3 is CASSFGYPTDTQYF. For the CDR3, the DNA is TGTGCCAGCAGCTTCGGCTACCCCACAGATACGCAGTATTTT.

This chain links TRBV5-1 with TRBJ1-4; TRBD1 aligns across 7 bases. Germline V gene data show CDR1 as SGHRS and CDR2 as YFSETQ. Trimming took 4 bases from V and 2 from J; bases not matched to a gene: 8. CDR3 length: 16 amino acids. The CDR3 DNA follows: TGCGCCAGCAGCGACACTCAGGGGGTGACTAATGAAAAACTGTTTTTT. It specifies CASSDTQGVTNEKLFF.

On this clonotype itself: One end of the junction fails to match germline, which may point to a read error. This chain joins TRBV20-1 and TRBJ1-5; possibly TRBD1 for D (5 bases). This CDR3 spans 13 amino acids. Looked up from germline, CDR1 is DFQATT and CDR2 is SNEGSKA (reference sequence). The CDR3: CSARGTEDRPQHF. CDR3 sequence (DNA): TGCAGTGCAAGAGGGACCGAGGATCGGCCCCAGCATTTT.

V usage is TRBV6-6 and J usage is TRBJ2-5; D not certain. The J call may be wrong; the DNA end is better matched by TRBJ2-1. CDR3 length: 14 amino acids. Germline values: CDR1 MNHNY, CDR2 SVGAGI (reference sequence). This CDR3 reads CASSYSNPYNEQFF. The CDR3 coding sequence is TGTGCCAGCAGTTACTCGAATCCGTACAATGAGCAGTTCTTC.

This chain connects TRBV12-3 or TRBV12-4 to TRBJ2-1; TRBD1 aligns across 9 bases. CDR3 length equals 17 residues. The junction had 14 bases not matched to a gene; V was cut back by 3 bases and J by 8 bases. The CDR3 here is CASSLGLLGTGYHEQFF. Here the CDR3 DNA reads TGTGCCAGCAGTTTGGGCCTTCTGGGGACAGGGTACCATGAGCAGTTCTTC.

This clonotype was picked up a small number of times. The chain is built from TRBV9 and TRBJ2-5; 12 nucleotides agree with TRBD2. The CDR3 spans 18 residues. Germline V gene sequence: CDR1 SGDLS, CDR2 YYNGEE. V lost 0 bases and J lost 1; bases outside the gene matches: 7. CDR3 sequence: CASSVGTSGGPFQETQYF. DNA for the CDR3: TGTGCCAGCAGCGTAGGCACTAGCGGGGGGCCCTTCCAAGAGACCCAGTACTTC.

This clonotype has more than one count but fewer than ten. V is TRBV5-6 and J is TRBJ2-5; D could derive from TRBD1 or TRBD2 (5 bases each). This CDR3 comprises 15 residues. Between the trimmed V and J ends, which lost 2 bases and 5 bases, there was a span of 16 bases. CDR1 SGHDT and CDR2 YYEEEE come from the germline V gene. The CDR3 is CASSFGAGSLETQYF. The CDR3 nucleotides read TGTGCCAGCAGCTTCGGGGCAGGGTCACTGGAGACCCAGTACTTC.

The genes are TRBV6-5 and TRBJ2-5; 7 positions agree with TRBD1. The CDR3 spans 12 residues. Germline CDR1 MNHEY, CDR2 SVGAGI. Trimming took 2 bases from V and 13 from J; bases not matched to a gene: 7. The CDR3 DNA sequence: TGTGCCAGCAGTTACACGCAGGGACAGATGTACTTC. This gives the protein CASSYTQGQMYF.

The V and J genes are TRBV4-3 and TRBJ1-1; D is ambiguous. The CDR3 runs 16 residues. Trimming stripped 1 base from V and 0 bases from J, with 12 bases between. The germline gives CDR1 LGHNA, CDR2 YSLEER. The CDR3: CASSQVWTALNTEAFF. The CDR3, as DNA: TGCGCCAGCAGCCAAGTTTGGACGGCACTGAACACTGAAGCTTTCTTT.

CDR3: CSVGLGALLKNEQYF. DNA of the CDR3: TGCAGCGTTGGTTTGGGGGCTCTCCTTAAGAACGAGCAGTACTTC. The chain has TRBV29-1 and TRBJ2-7; tentatively, D is TRBD1 (6 bases). This CDR3 contains 15 residues. Trimming left V 4 bases short and J 5 bases short, with 21 bases between. Per germline, CDR1 SQVTM and CDR2 ANQGSEA.